One T cell receptor beta chain is described in this entry. Assay used: immunoSEQ multiplex PCR; TCRdb lists only in-frame clones, some missing. The data contain roughly 16,000 clones, 80% of them seen just once; the ten biggest clones take up over 9.5%. The sample's treatment: randomized to nivolumab then ipilimumab (arm A) or the reverse (arm B). The germline V gene has CDR1 SGHAT and CDR2 FQNNGV. The CDR3 contains 14 residues. Trimming removed 1 base from V and 5 bases from J; junction bases left unmatched: 2. The data stem from a study of sequential checkpoint blockade in melanoma. Study as a whole: First-line arms were nivolumab then ipilimumab, or the reverse, randomized 1:1.

The starting material was CD8+ T cells sorted from blood (inferred from file names), obtained from a patient given nivolumab and ipilimumab in sequence. This sequence was found in a human donor with melanoma. This chain links TRBV11-2 with TRBJ2-7, with 10 bases fitting TRBD1. CDR3: CASSLGQGADEQYF. CDR3 in DNA: TGTGCCAGCAGCTTAGGACAGGGGGCCGACGAGCAGTACTTC.